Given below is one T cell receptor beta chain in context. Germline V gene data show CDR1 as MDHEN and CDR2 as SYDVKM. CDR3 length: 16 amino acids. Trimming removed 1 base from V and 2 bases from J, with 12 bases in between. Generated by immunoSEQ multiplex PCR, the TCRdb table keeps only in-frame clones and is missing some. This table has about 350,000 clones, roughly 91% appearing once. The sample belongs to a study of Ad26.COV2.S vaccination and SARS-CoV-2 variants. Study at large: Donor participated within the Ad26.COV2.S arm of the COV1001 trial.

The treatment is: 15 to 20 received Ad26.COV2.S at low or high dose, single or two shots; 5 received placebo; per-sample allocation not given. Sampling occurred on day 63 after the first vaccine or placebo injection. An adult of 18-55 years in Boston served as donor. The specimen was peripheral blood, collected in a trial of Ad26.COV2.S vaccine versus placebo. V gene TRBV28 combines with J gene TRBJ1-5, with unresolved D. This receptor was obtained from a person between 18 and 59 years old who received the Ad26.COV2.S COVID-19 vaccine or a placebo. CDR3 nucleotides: TGTGCCAGCAGTTTATCCTCGGACGGAGGCAATCAGCCCCAGCATTTT. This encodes CASSLSSDGGNQPQHF. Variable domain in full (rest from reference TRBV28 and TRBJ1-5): DVKVTQSSRYLVKRTGEKVFLECVQDMDHENMFWYRQDPGLGLRLIYFSYDVKMKEKGDIPEGYSVSREKKERFSLILESASTNQTSMYLCASSLSSDGGNQPQHFGDGTRLSIL.